These 15 T cell receptor beta chains share one sample of origin, sequenced in a study of shared clonotypes between healthy human individuals. This table comes from immunoSEQ multiplex PCR, and its TCRdb copy is limited to in-frame clones, with some not included. The sample has roughly 1,100,000 clones, about three quarters seen once. Specimen: memory CD4+ T cells sorted from blood. As to subset: CD45RA-negative fraction. These receptors were taken from a man aged 18 to 29 in good health.

The CDR3 region is CASSFGLLNTGELFF. The CDR3 DNA reads as TGTGCCAGCAGTTTTGGCCTCCTGAACACCGGGGAGCTGTTTTTT. The gene calls are TRBV27 and TRBJ2-2, with D hard to call. Per the germline V gene, CDR1 is MNHEY and CDR2 is SMNVEV (reference sequence). With 3 bases removed from V and 1 base from J, the gap between germline ends came to 9 bases. CDR3 length equals 15 residues.

The V gene is TRBV10-2, the J gene TRBJ2-7, with D possibly being TRBD2 (5 bases). V was shortened by 4 bases and J by 2 bases, with 18 bases between the two germline ends. Germline CDR1 and CDR2: WSHSY and SAAADI. The CDR3 runs to 16 residues. The CDR3 bases are TGCGCCAGCAGTGCCTGGGGAGAGGGAAAACCCTACGAGCAGTACTTC. Translation gives CASSAWGEGKPYEQYF.

The V call is TRBV14, the J call TRBJ2-5; D gene unclear. The CDR3 is made up of 13 amino acids. Germline V gene lookup returns CDR1 SGHDN and CDR2 FVKESK. Trimming cost V 2 bases and J 11 bases, with 15 bases left between them. The CDR3, as DNA: TGTGCCAGCAGCCAACGGTCTTCCGTTAGACAGTACTTC. Its protein product is CASSQRSSVRQYF.

The CDR3 is CASSPGQGVSPLHF. The CDR3 bases are TGTGCCAGCAGTCCGGGACAGGGTGTCTCACCCCTCCACTTT. This chain uses TRBV28 with TRBJ1-6; 9 nucleotides agree with TRBD1. The CDR3 runs to 14 residues. V was pared by 5 bases and J by 10 bases, with 6 bases of the junction left unmatched. Per the germline V gene, CDR1 is MDHEN and CDR2 is SYDVKM.

V and J are TRBV10-3 and TRBJ2-7; 9 bases line up with TRBD1. Losses at the gene ends were 5 bases for V and 2 bases for J; bases not matched to a gene: 4. Germline-derived CDR1 and CDR2 are ENHRY and SYGVKD. The CDR3 sequence is 14 residues long. CDR3 DNA: TGTGCCATCAGTACCAACAGGGGGCCCTACGAGCAGTACTTC. It is translated as CAISTNRGPYEQYF.

The chain carries TRBV29-1 and TRBJ2-1; 7 nucleotides align to TRBD2. Germline V gene lookup returns CDR1 SQVTM and CDR2 ANQGSEA. The V segment lost 7 bases and the J segment 6 bases; nucleotides outside the gene matches: 6. CDR3 length equals 12 residues. CDR3 nucleotides: TGCAGCGCCGGACTAGGTTTCAATGAGCAGTTCTTC. It encodes CSAGLGFNEQFF.

Concerning this clone: Other nucleotide sequences in the sample specify the same CDR3. The rearrangement joins TRBV6-5 to TRBJ2-7; D is possibly TRBD1 (6 bases). Germline V gene sequence: CDR1 MNHEY, CDR2 SVGAGI. The V end was cut by 0 bases, the J end by 4 bases, with 7 bases between. The CDR3 sequence is 13 residues long. The CDR3 protein is CASSYSRGYEQYF. CDR3 nucleotide sequence: TGTGCCAGCAGTTACTCGAGGGGGTACGAGCAGTACTTC.

V usage is TRBV28 and J usage is TRBJ1-1; weak D call: TRBD1 (5 bases). With 6 bases removed from V and 0 bases from J, the gap between germline ends came to 14 bases. Germline V CDR1 and CDR2: MDHEN, SYDVKM. The CDR3 is 15 amino acids. The CDR3 coding sequence is TGTGCCAGCAGGTCCCCGGGGCCGGTGAACACTGAAGCTTTCTTT. The encoded protein is CASRSPGPVNTEAFF.

This chain uses TRBV5-1 with TRBJ1-2; 7 bases map to TRBD1. V trimming: 0 bases; J trimming: 4 bases; junction bases outside the gene matches: 6. The CDR3 covers 15 residues. Per germline, CDR1 SGHRS and CDR2 YFSETQ. CDR3 bases: TGCGCCAGCAGCTTGGTAGGGGGCGCGGGCTATGGCTACACCTTC. This sequence encodes CASSLVGGAGYGYTF.

In this sample, this clone turned up a few times. V is TRBV5-8 and J is TRBJ2-3; a weak D match, TRBD2 (6 bases). Germline V gene lookup returns CDR1 SGHTS and CDR2 YDEGEE. V lost 3 bases and J 5 bases, leaving 13 bases between the germline ends. CDR3 length: 14 residues. The CDR3 reads CASSSWEDQDTQYF. The CDR3 region has the DNA TGTGCCAGCAGCTCTTGGGAGGATCAAGATACGCAGTATTTT. The full variable domain, in which reference TRBV5-8 and TRBJ2-3 provide the parts outside the CDR3, is EAGVTQSPTHLIKTRGQQATLRCSPISGHTSVYWYQQALGLGLQFLLWYDEGEERNRGNFPPRFSGRQFPNYSSELNVNALELEDSALYLCASSSWEDQDTQYFGPGTRLTVL.

This sequence joins TRBV6-1 and TRBJ1-2, with no clear D. CDR1 is MNHNS, CDR2 SASEGT, per germline. V was pared by 7 bases and J by 5 bases, with 11 bases between. There are 12 residues in the CDR3. The CDR3 is CASKYRGYGYTF. CDR3 DNA sequence: TGTGCCAGCAAGTATAGAGGTTATGGCTACACCTTC.

This clone occurred once. V gene TRBV6-1 combines with J gene TRBJ2-3; the match to TRBD2 covers 10 bases. From germline, CDR1 is MNHNS and CDR2 SASEGT. The CDR3 covers 15 residues. The trim removed 9 bases at V and 0 bases at J, leaving 6 bases unmatched. The CDR3 sequence is CASKLAGTSTDTQYF. The CDR3 bases are TGTGCCAGTAAACTAGCGGGGACTAGCACAGATACGCAGTATTTT.

The rearrangement joins TRBV10-3 to TRBJ1-3, with D hard to call. Germline CDR1 ENHRY, CDR2 SYGVKD. The V end lost 8 bases, the J end lost 0 bases, and 14 bases lay between the germline ends. The CDR3 totals 15 residues. CDR3 amino acids: CAISMGSSSGNTIYF. CDR3 sequence (DNA): TGTGCCATCTCCATGGGGTCCAGCTCTGGAAACACCATATATTTT.

This rearrangement joins TRBV7-2 to TRBJ1-6; TRBD1 aligns across 7 bases. The CDR3 has 14 residues. The germline gives CDR1 SGHTA, CDR2 FQGNSA. V lost 6 bases, J lost 9 bases, and 8 bases stayed unmatched. The chain's CDR3 is CASRPGQSSSPLHF. The CDR3 coding sequence is TGTGCCAGCAGACCGGGACAGTCAAGTTCACCCCTCCACTTT.

The V and J genes are TRBV6-5 and TRBJ2-2; 9 bases align to TRBD2. This CDR3 contains 15 residues. Germline CDR1 is MNHEY and CDR2 is SVGAGI. V was clipped by 2 bases and J by 5 bases; unmatched bases: 3. CDR3 nucleotide sequence: TGTGCCAGCAGTTACCGTCTAGCGGGAACCGGGGAGCTGTTTTTT. This translates into CASSYRLAGTGELFF.